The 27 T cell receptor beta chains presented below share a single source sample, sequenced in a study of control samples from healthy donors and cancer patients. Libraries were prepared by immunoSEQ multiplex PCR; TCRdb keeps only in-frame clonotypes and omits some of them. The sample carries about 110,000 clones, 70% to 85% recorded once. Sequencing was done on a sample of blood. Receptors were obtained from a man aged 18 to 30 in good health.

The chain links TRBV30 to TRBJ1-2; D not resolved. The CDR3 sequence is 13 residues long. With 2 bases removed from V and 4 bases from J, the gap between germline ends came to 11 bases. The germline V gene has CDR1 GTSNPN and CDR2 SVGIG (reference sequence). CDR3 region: CAWSQVAAYGYTF. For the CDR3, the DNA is TGTGCCTGGAGTCAGGTGGCAGCCTATGGCTACACCTTC.

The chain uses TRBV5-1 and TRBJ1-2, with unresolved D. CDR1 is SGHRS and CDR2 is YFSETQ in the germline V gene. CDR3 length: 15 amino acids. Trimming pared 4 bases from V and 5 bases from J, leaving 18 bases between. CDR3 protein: CASSVAGLRKYGYTF. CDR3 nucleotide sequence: TGCGCCAGCAGCGTAGCAGGCCTTAGAAAATATGGCTACACCTTC.

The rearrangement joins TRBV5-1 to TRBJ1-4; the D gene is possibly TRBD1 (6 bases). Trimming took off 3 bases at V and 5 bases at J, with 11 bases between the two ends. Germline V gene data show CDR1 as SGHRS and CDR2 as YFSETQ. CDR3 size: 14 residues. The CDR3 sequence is CASSWTGTNEKLFF. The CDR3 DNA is TGCGCCAGCAGCTGGACGGGGACAAATGAAAAACTGTTTTTT. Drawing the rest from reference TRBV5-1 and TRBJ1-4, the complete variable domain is KAGVTQTPRYLIKTRGQQVTLSCSPISGHRSVSWYQQTPGQGLQFLFEYFSETQRNKGNFPGRFSGRQFSNSRSEMNVSTLELGDSALYLCASSWTGTNEKLFFGSGTQLSVL.

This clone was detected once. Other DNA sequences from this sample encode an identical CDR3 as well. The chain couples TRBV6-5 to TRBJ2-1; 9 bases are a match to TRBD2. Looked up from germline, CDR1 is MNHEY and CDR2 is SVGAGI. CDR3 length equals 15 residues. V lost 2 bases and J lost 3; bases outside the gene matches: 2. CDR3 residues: CASSYEAGGYNEQFF. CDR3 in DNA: TGTGCCAGCAGTTACGAAGCGGGGGGCTACAATGAGCAGTTCTTC.

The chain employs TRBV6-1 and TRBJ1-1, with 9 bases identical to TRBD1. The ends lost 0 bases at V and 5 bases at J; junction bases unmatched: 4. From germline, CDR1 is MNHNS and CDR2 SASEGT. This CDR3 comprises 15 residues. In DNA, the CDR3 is TGTGCCAGCAGTGAAGCTAGGACAGGGGATACTGAAGCTTTCTTT. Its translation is CASSEARTGDTEAFF.

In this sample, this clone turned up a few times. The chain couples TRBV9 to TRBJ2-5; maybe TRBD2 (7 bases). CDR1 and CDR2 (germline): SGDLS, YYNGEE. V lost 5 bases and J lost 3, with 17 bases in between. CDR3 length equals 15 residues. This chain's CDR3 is CASSPYGGLKETQYF. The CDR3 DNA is TGTGCCAGCAGTCCGTACGGGGGGCTTAAAGAGACCCAGTACTTC. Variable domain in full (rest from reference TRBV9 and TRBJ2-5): DSGVTQTPKHLITATGQRVTLRCSPRSGDLSVYWYQQSLDQGLQFLIQYYNGEERAKGNILERFSAQQFPDLHSELNLSSLELGDSALYFCASSPYGGLKETQYFGPGTRLLVL.

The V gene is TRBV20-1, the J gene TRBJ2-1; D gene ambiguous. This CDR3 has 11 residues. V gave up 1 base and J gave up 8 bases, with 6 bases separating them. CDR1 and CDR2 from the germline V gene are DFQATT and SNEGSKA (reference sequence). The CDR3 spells CSARVGYEQFF. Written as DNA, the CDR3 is TGCAGTGCTAGAGTCGGGTATGAGCAGTTCTTC.

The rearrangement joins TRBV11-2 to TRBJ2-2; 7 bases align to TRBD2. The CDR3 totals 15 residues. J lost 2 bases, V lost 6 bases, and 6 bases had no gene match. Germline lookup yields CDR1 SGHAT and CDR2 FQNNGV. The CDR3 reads CASRGGRGNTGELFF. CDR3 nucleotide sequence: TGTGCCAGCAGAGGAGGGAGGGGTAACACCGGGGAGCTGTTTTTT.

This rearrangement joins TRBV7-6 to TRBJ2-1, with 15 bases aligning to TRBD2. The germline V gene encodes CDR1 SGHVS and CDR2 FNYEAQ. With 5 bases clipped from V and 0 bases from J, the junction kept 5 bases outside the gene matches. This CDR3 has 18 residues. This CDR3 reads CASSGGLAGGTSYNEQFF. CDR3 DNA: TGTGCCAGCAGCGGGGGACTAGCGGGGGGAACCTCCTACAATGAGCAGTTCTTC. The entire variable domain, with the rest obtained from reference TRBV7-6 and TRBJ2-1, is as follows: GAGVSQSPRYKVTKRGQDVALRCDPISGHVSLYWYRQALGQGPEFLTYFNYEAQQDKSGLPNDRFSAERPEGSISTLTIQRTEQRDSAMYRCASSGGLAGGTSYNEQFFGPGTRLTVL.

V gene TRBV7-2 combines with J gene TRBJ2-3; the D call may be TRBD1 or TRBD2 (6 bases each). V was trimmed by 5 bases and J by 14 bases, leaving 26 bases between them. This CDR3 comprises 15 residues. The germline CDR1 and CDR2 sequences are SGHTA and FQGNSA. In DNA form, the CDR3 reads TGTGCCAGCAGCCCGAAATGGGGGGCTAGCGCTATCGTGTATTTT. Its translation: CASSPKWGASAIVYF.

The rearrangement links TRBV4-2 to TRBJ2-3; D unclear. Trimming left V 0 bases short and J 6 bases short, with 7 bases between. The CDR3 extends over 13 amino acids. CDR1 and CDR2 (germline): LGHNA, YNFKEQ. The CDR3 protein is CASSQDWSDTQYF. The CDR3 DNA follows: TGTGCCAGCAGCCAAGATTGGTCGGATACGCAGTATTTT.

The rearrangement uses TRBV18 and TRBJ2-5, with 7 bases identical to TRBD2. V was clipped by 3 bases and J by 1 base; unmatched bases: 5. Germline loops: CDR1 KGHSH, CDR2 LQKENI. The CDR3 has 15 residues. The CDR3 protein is CASSPGTMPQETQYF. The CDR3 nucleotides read TGTGCCAGCTCACCTGGGACTATGCCCCAAGAGACCCAGTACTTC.

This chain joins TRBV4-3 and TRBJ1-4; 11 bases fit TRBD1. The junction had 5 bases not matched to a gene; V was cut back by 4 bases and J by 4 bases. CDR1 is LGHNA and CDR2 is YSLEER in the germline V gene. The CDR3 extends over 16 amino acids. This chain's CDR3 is CASSPGQGAVNEKLFF. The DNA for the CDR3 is TGCGCCAGCAGCCCTGGACAGGGGGCAGTTAATGAAAAACTGTTTTTT.

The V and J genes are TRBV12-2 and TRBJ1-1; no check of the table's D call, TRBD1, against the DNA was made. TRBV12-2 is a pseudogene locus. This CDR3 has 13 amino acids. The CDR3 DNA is TGTGCGGGGACAGGGTTGAGGGGCACTGAAGCTTTCTTT. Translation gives CAGTGLRGTEAFF.

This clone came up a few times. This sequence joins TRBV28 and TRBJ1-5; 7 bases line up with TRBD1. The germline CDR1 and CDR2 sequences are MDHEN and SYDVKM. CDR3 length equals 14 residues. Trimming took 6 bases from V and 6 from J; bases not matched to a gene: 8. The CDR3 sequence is CASSAGQASQPQHF. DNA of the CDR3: TGTGCCAGCAGCGCTGGACAGGCGAGTCAGCCCCAGCATTTT.

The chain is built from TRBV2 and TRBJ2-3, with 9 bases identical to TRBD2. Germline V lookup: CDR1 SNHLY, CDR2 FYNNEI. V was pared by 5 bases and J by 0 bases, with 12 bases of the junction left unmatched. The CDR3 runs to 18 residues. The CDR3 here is CASSIASGAYASTDTQYF. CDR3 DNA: TGTGCCAGCAGTATAGCTAGCGGGGCTTACGCTAGCACAGATACGCAGTATTTT.

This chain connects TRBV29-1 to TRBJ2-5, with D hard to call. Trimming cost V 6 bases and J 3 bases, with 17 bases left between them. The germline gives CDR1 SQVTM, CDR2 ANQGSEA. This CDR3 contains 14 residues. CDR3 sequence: CSVAWGGSEETQYF. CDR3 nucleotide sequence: TGCAGCGTCGCCTGGGGTGGTTCCGAAGAGACCCAGTACTTC.

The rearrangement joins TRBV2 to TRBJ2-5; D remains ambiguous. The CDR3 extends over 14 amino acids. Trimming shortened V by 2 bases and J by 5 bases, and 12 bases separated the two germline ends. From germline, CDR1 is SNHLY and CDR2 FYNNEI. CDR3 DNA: TGTGCCAGCAGTGAAAGCCCCCAGACGGAGACCCAGTACTTC. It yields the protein CASSESPQTETQYF. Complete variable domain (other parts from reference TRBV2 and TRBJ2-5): EPEVTQTPSHQVTQMGQEVILRCVPISNHLYFYWYRQILGQKVEFLVSFYNNEISEKSEIFDDQFSVERPDGSNFTLKIRSTKLEDSAMYFCASSESPQTETQYFGPGTRLLVL.

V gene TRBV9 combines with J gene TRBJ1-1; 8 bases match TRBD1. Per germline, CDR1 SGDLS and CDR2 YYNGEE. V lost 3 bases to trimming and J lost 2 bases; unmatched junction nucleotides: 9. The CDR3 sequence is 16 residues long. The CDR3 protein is CASSAPRQGFNTEAFF. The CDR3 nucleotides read TGTGCCAGCAGCGCTCCCAGACAGGGGTTTAACACTGAAGCTTTCTTT.

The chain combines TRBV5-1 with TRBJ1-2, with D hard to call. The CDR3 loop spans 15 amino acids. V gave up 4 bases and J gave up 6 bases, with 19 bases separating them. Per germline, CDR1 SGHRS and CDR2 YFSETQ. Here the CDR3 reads CASSPTGARMDGYTF. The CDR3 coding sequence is TGCGCCAGCAGCCCCACCGGAGCACGCATGGATGGCTACACCTTC.

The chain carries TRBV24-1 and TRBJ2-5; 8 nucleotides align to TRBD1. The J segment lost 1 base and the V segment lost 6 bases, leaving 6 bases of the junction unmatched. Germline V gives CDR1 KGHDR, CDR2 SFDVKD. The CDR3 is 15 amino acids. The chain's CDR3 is CATSLTGQAQETQYF. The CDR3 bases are TGTGCCACCAGTCTAACGGGACAGGCCCAAGAGACCCAGTACTTC.

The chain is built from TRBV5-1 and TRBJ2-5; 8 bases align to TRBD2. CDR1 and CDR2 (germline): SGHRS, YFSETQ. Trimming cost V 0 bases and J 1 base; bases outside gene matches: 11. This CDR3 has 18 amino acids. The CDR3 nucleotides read TGCGCCAGCAGCTTGGGTGGAGCGGGGGCCTCGGCCCAAGAGACCCAGTACTTC. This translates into CASSLGGAGASAQETQYF.

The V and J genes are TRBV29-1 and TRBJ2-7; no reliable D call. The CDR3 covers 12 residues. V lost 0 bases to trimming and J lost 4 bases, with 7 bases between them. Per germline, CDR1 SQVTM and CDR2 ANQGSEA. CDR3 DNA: TGCAGCGTTGAAGATCGAGAGTACGAGCAGTACTTC. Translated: CSVEDREYEQYF.

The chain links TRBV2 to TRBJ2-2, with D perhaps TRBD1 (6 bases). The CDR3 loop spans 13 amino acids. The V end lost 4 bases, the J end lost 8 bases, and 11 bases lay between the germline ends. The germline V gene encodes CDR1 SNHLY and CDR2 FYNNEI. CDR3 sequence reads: CASSVQGWGELFF. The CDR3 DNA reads TGTGCCAGCAGTGTCCAGGGGTGGGGGGAGCTGTTTTTT.

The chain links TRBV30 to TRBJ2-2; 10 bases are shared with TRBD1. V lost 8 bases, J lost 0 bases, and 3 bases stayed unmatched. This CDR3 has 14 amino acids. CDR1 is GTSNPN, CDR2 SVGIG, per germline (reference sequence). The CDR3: CARQGAANTGELFF. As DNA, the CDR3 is TGTGCCAGACAGGGGGCGGCGAACACCGGGGAGCTGTTTTTT.

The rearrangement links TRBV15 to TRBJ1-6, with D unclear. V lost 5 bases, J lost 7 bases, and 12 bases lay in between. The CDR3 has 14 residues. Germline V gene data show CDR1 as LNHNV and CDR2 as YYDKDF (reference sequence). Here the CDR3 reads CATSRGLTNSPLHF. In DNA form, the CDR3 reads TGTGCCACCAGCCGCGGACTGACGAATTCACCCCTCCACTTT.

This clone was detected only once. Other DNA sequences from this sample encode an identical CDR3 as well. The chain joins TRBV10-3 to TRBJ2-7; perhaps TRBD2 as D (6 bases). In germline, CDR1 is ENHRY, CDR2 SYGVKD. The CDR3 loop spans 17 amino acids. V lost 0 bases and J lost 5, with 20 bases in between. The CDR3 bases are TGTGCCATCAGTGAGTCTTCGGGGGTGCGGGGTGTCCACGAGCAGTACGTC. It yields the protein CAISESSGVRGVHEQYV.